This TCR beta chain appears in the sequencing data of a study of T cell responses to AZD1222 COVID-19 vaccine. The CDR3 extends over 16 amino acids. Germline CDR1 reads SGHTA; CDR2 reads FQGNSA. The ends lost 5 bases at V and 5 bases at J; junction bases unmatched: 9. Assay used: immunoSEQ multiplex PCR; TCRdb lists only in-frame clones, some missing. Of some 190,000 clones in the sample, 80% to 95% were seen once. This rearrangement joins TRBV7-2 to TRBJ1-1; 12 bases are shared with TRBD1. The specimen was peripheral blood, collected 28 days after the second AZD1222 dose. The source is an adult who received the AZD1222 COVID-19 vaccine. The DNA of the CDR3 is TGTGCCAGCAGCCCAACCGGGACAGGGGGCAGGACTGAAGCTTTCTTT. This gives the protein CASSPTGTGGRTEAFF.